The clone carrying this TCR beta chain was detected many times. What it binds is unknown. This sample is part of a study of T cell repertoires in cytomegalovirus infection. At the level of the study: Public TCR beta signatures marked donors with CMV infection and the matching HLA. General study findings and limits: In two of eight donors, the top clonotype was HLA-C-restricted CMV-specific. Cumulative frequency (of public TCR beta family members) identified carriers of CMV plus the relevant HLA.

TCRdb fed the reads into MiXCR, producing one record per CDR3 protein. This repertoire shows around 100,000 distinct CDR3 sequences, 15% to 20% found once; its top ten account for 8%. The CDR3 length is 17 residues. V was pared by 5 bases and J by 4 bases, with 12 bases of the junction left unmatched. V usage is TRBV12-3 or TRBV12-4 and J usage is TRBJ2-2; TRBD1 aligns across 8 bases. The sequencing input was PBMCs. The sequence was collected from a human donor in good health (CMV status not recorded). Some clones in this sample may be carry-over from other donors' samples. CDR3 in DNA: TGTGCCAGCAGTCCTCAGGGCAGGGGGCTCGGCACCGGGGAGCTGTTTTTT. Its translation: CASSPQGRGLGTGELFF.